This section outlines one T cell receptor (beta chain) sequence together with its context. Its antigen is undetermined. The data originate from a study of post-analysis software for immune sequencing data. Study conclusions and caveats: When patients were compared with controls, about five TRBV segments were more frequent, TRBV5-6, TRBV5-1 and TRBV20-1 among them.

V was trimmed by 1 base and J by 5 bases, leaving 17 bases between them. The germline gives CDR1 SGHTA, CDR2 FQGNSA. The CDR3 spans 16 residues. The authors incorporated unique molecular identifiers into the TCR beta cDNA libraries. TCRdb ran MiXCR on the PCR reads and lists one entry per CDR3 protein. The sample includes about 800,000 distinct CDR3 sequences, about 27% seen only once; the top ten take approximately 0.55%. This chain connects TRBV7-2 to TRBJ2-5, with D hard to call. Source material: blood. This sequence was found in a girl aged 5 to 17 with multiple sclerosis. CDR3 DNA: TGTGCCAGCAGCTTAGAGCCGGCAGGCGGTAGGGAGACCCAGTACTTC. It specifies CASSLEPAGGRETQYF.